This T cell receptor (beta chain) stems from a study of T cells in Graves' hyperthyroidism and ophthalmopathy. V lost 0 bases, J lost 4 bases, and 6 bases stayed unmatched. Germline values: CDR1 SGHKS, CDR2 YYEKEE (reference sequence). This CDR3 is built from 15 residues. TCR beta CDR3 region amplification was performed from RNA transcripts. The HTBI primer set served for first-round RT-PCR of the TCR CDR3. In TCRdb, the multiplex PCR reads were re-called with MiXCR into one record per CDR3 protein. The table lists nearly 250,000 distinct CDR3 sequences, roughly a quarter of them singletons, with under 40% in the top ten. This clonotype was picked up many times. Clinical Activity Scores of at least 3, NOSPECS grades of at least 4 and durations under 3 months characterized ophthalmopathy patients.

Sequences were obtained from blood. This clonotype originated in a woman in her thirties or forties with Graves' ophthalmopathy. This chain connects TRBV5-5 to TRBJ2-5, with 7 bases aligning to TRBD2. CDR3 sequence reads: CASSLGTSVRETQYF. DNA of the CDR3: TGTGCCAGCAGCTTGGGAACTAGCGTAAGAGAGACCCAGTACTTC. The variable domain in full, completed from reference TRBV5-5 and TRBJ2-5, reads DAGVTQSPTHLIKTRGQQVTLRCSPISGHKSVSWYQQVLGQGPQFIFQYYEKEERGRGNFPDRFSARQFPNYSSELNVNALLLGDSALYLCASSLGTSVRETQYFGPGTRLLVL.